This TCR beta chain is drawn from a study of T cell responses to AZD1222 COVID-19 vaccine. TCRdb's table, derived via immunoSEQ multiplex PCR, lists solely in-frame clones and lacks some. The data contain more than 150,000 clones, about nine tenths of them seen just once; the ten biggest clones take up approximately 1.9%. Study results and caveats: None of the repertoires were sampled until the peak T cell response had passed. Females made up more of the donors, who were largely white British, and clonal diversity may have come out too low. Across the whole spike, CD4 TCRs peaked at regions 160-218 and 743-854.

Concerning this clone: What it binds is not known.

The clonotype was recovered from an adult who received the AZD1222 COVID-19 vaccine. The sequences come from peripheral blood, collected 28 days after the second AZD1222 dose.

The CDR3 is CASSGTVLSDTQYF. CDR3 sequence (DNA): TGTGCCAGCAGCGGGACAGTTCTTTCGGATACGCAGTATTTT. The V and J genes are TRBV6-2 or TRBV6-3 and TRBJ2-3, with 7 bases that match TRBD1. From germline, CDR1 is MNHEY and CDR2 SVGEGT. The CDR3 sequence is 14 residues long. J was trimmed by 6 bases and V by 6 bases; bases with no gene match: 9.